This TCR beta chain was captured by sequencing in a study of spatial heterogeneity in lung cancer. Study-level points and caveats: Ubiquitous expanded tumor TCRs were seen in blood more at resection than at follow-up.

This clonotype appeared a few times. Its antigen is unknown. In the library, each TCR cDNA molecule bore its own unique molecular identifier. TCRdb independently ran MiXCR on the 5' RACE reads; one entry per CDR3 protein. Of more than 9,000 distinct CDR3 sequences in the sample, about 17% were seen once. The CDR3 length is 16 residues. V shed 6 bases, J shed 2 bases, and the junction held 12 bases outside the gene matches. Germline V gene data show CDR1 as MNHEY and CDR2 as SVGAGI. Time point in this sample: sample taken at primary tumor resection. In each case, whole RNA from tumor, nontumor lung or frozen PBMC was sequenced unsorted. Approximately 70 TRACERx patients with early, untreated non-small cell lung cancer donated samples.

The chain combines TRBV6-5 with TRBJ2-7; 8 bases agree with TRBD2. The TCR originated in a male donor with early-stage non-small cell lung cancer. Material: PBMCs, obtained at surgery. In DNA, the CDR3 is TGTGCCAGCAGGGACTGGAGCGGGAGTCGGCCCTACGAGCAGTACTTC. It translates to CASRDWSGSRPYEQYF.